The 26 T cell receptor beta chains presented below share a single source sample, sequenced in a study of blood T cell repertoires in COVID-19. Some clones are missing from TCRdb's copy, which holds only in-frame ones; the method was immunoSEQ multiplex PCR. The data contain some 410,000 clones, approximately 88% of them singletons. The sample taken for sequencing was PBMCs or T cells enriched from blood (not recorded which). These receptors came from a woman in her 30s with acute COVID-19.

The CDR3 loop reads CASSQAPGASLGNFF. Here the CDR3 DNA reads TGTGCCAGCAGCCAAGCTCCAGGGGCGTCATTAGGGAACTTCTTT. The V and J genes are TRBV3-1 (or the pseudogene TRBV3-2) and TRBJ1-1, with D perhaps matching TRBD1 (6 bases). This CDR3 is built from 15 residues. V dropped 1 base and J dropped 14 bases, with 23 bases sitting between them. Germline assignment: CDR1 LGHDT and CDR2 YNNKEL (reference sequence).

The chain links TRBV3-1 (or the pseudogene TRBV3-2) to TRBJ2-3, with a possible D match to TRBD2 (6 bases). CDR3 length: 13 amino acids. V lost 3 bases and J lost 5, with 9 bases in between. The germline V gene has CDR1 LGHDT and CDR2 YNNKEL (reference sequence). For the CDR3, the DNA is TGTGCCAGCAGCCAGCTAGCGCAAGATACGCAGTATTTT. This sequence encodes CASSQLAQDTQYF.

The CDR3, as DNA: TGTGCCAGCAGTTCTGACAGGCCGGATTCACCCCTCCACTTT. Amino acids: CASSSDRPDSPLHF. This chain uses TRBV6-5 with TRBJ1-6; D may be TRBD1 (6 bases). This CDR3 contains 14 residues. V lost 4 bases and J 8 bases, leaving 12 bases between the germline ends. The germline CDR1 and CDR2 sequences are MNHEY and SVGAGI.

The rearrangement uses TRBV12-5 and TRBJ1-2, with 7 bases aligning to TRBD1. Trimming removed 0 bases from V and 4 bases from J; junction bases left unmatched: 5. The CDR3 runs 15 residues. CDR1 and CDR2 (germline): LGHNT, FRNRAP. The CDR3 is CASGLVVGTAYGYTF. CDR3 bases: TGTGCTAGTGGTTTGGTAGTCGGGACAGCCTATGGCTACACCTTC.

This sequence joins TRBV18 and TRBJ2-3, with D unresolved. V dropped 4 bases and J dropped 5 bases, with 7 bases sitting between them. The CDR3 runs to 12 residues. Germline CDR1 reads KGHSH; CDR2 reads LQKENI. The CDR3, as DNA: TGTGCCAGCTCACGTGCCAGAGATACGCAGTATTTT. This translates into CASSRARDTQYF.

This chain joins TRBV24-1 and TRBJ2-7; D remains ambiguous. Germline assignment: CDR1 KGHDR and CDR2 SFDVKD. Trimming cost V 3 bases and J 3 bases, with 11 bases left between them. The CDR3 has 14 residues. The CDR3 region is CATSDAVGNYEQYF. CDR3 bases: TGTGCCACCAGTGATGCGGTCGGAAACTACGAGCAGTACTTC.

The chain couples TRBV12-3 or TRBV12-4 to TRBJ1-2; 9 positions agree with TRBD1. This CDR3 region has 13 residues. The trim removed 6 bases at V and 12 bases at J, leaving 11 bases unmatched. CDR3 protein: CASSKIQGAGDTF. CDR3 sequence (DNA): TGTGCCAGCAGCAAAATACAGGGGGCTGGAGACACCTTC.

This chain joins TRBV24-1 and TRBJ2-3, with 8 bases aligning to TRBD2. The germline V gene encodes CDR1 KGHDR and CDR2 SFDVKD. V trimming: 3 bases; J trimming: 4 bases; junction bases outside the gene matches: 8. This CDR3 is built from 16 residues. The CDR3 bases are TGTGCCACCAGTGATGGTAGCGGGGTTGGGGCAGATACGCAGTATTTT. Amino acid sequence: CATSDGSGVGADTQYF.

The CDR3 coding sequence is TGTGCCAGCAGACGCGGAGTACAGGGAAGATATCTGAACACTGAAGCTTTCTTT. This codes for CASRRGVQGRYLNTEAFF. The genes are TRBV27 and TRBJ1-1, with a possible D match to TRBD1 (6 bases). Germline CDR1 is MNHEY and CDR2 is SMNVEV (reference sequence). CDR3 size: 18 residues. The V gene lost 6 bases and the J gene lost 0 bases, with 23 bases spanning the gap.

The chain employs TRBV24-1 and TRBJ2-5; D is possibly TRBD1 (6 bases). With 4 bases removed from V and 5 bases from J, the gap between germline ends came to 10 bases. CDR3 length equals 13 residues. Germline values: CDR1 KGHDR, CDR2 SFDVKD. This CDR3 is CATSEGTTETQYF. The DNA of the CDR3 is TGTGCCACCAGTGAAGGGACAACGGAGACCCAGTACTTC.

The chain couples TRBV27 to TRBJ1-1, with a tentative D call TRBD1 (5 bases). Germline-derived CDR1 and CDR2 are MNHEY and SMNVEV (reference sequence). This CDR3 has 14 amino acids. V was clipped by 6 bases and J by 5 bases, with 16 bases between them. The CDR3 spells CASRLIGGGTEAFF. The CDR3 DNA reads as TGTGCCAGCAGATTGATTGGGGGGGGAACTGAAGCTTTCTTT.

The chain is built from TRBV4-1 and TRBJ1-1; 9 bases line up with TRBD1. The CDR3 extends over 15 amino acids. Germline CDR1 and CDR2: MGHRA and YSYEKL. J lost 6 bases, V lost 0 bases, and 5 bases had no gene match. The CDR3 reads CASSQDKNRGPEAFF. The CDR3 coding sequence is TGCGCCAGCAGCCAAGATAAGAACAGGGGGCCTGAAGCTTTCTTT.

This clone appeared a single time. The chain uses TRBV2 and TRBJ2-1; TRBD2 matches 12 bases. With V trimmed by 6 bases and J by 5 bases, 5 bases remained unmatched. Germline V lookup: CDR1 SNHLY, CDR2 FYNNEI. The length of the CDR3 is 15 residues. CDR3 sequence (DNA): TGTGCCAGCAGGAAGACTAGCGGGGGTCACAATGAGCAGTTCTTC. Its protein product is CASRKTSGGHNEQFF.

The V gene is TRBV6-5, the J gene TRBJ2-5, with TRBD2 as a possible D gene (6 bases). This CDR3 has 16 amino acids. Germline values: CDR1 MNHEY, CDR2 SVGAGI. V was clipped by 4 bases and J by 3 bases, with 18 bases between them. CDR3 residues: CASSFVRGRGKETQYF. The CDR3 DNA reads TGTGCCAGCAGTTTCGTGCGAGGGCGGGGAAAAGAGACCCAGTACTTC.

The chain recombines TRBV5-1 with TRBJ2-7; tentative D call: TRBD1 (6 bases). The CDR3 has 15 residues. Germline CDR1 and CDR2: SGHRS and YFSETQ. Deletions cut 2 bases from V and 6 bases from J, with 18 bases between. The CDR3 loop is CASSFRATGYGEQYF. In DNA form, the CDR3 reads TGCGCCAGCAGCTTTCGGGCAACAGGGTATGGCGAGCAGTACTTC.

This chain connects TRBV19 to TRBJ2-5; TRBD2 might be the D (5 bases). This CDR3 region has 16 residues. Germline CDR1 LNHDA, CDR2 SQIVND (reference sequence). The V end was cut by 3 bases, the J end by 2 bases, with 16 bases between. The CDR3 bases are TGTGCCAGTAGTATTTTCATGCCGGGAAAACAAGAGACCCAGTACTTC. The encoded protein is CASSIFMPGKQETQYF.

This chain joins TRBV21-1 and TRBJ1-1. TRBV21-1 is recorded as a pseudogene. The CDR3 spans 12 residues. The DNA for the CDR3 is TGTGCCAGCAGCAAAGCGGTCGGTGAAGCTTTCTTT. It yields the protein CASSKAVGEAFF.

The chain recombines TRBV10-2 with TRBJ2-1; 8 bases align to TRBD1. In germline, CDR1 is WSHSY, CDR2 SAAADI. V was clipped by 2 bases and J by 5 bases; unmatched bases: 17. This CDR3 is built from 19 residues. The DNA for the CDR3 is TGCGCCAGCAGTGAGGGACAGGGCACCAGCACTTTAAAGGACAATGAGCAGTTCTTC. Protein sequence: CASSEGQGTSTLKDNEQFF.

The chain carries TRBV11-2 and TRBJ1-2; possibly TRBD1 for D (6 bases). Germline assignment: CDR1 SGHAT and CDR2 FQNNGV. This CDR3 spans 14 amino acids. V lost 5 bases, J lost 1 base, and 11 bases lay in between. The CDR3 region is CASSPDSFNYGYTF. CDR3 nucleotide sequence: TGTGCCAGCAGCCCGGACAGCTTTAACTATGGCTACACCTTC.

The chain couples TRBV7-9 to TRBJ1-5; 7 bases map to TRBD1. V was pared by 4 bases and J by 0 bases, with 6 bases of the junction left unmatched. Germline-derived CDR1 and CDR2 are SEHNR and FQNEAQ (reference sequence). The CDR3 loop spans 16 amino acids. The CDR3 sequence: CASSSDRDHSNQPQHF. The CDR3 DNA sequence: TGTGCCAGCAGCTCTGACAGGGACCATAGCAATCAGCCCCAGCATTTT.

This chain links TRBV13 with TRBJ1-1; TRBD1 matches at 10 bases. CDR1 and CDR2 from the germline V gene are PRHDT and FYEKMQ (reference sequence). This CDR3 has 14 amino acids. The junction had 7 bases not matched to a gene; V was cut back by 5 bases and J by 7 bases. The CDR3 loop reads CASSPGGTGVEAFF. CDR3 DNA sequence: TGTGCCAGCAGCCCAGGGGGGACAGGGGTTGAAGCTTTCTTT.

The chain combines TRBV7-2 with TRBJ2-5, with 10 bases aligning to TRBD2. V lost 1 base to trimming and J lost 3 bases; unmatched junction nucleotides: 5. This CDR3 region has 16 residues. Germline V gene lookup returns CDR1 SGHTA and CDR2 FQGNSA. CDR3 bases: TGTGCCAGCAGCTTAGTCGGAGCGGGGGGGAAAGAGACCCAGTACTTC. Its translation is CASSLVGAGGKETQYF.

As to this clone: One end of the junction does not line up with germline, which may come from a read error. The V gene is TRBV2, the J gene TRBJ1-4; D may be TRBD1 (5 bases). Per germline, CDR1 SNHLY and CDR2 FYNNEI. The CDR3 consists of 12 residues. The CDR3 here is CASSGLAGSMVF. CDR3 bases: TGTGCCAGCAGTGGACTGGCAGGGTCTATGGTTTTT.

The CDR3, as DNA: TGCGCCAGCAGCCAGACATTCTACGGGACAGGAGACTACAATGAGCAGTTCTTC. This sequence encodes CASSQTFYGTGDYNEQFF. The rearrangement uses TRBV4-3 and TRBJ2-1; the match to TRBD1 covers 8 bases. V was clipped by 3 bases and J by 3 bases; unmatched bases: 13. The CDR3 loop spans 18 amino acids. CDR1 LGHNA and CDR2 YSLEER come from the germline V gene.

This sequence joins TRBV5-1 and TRBJ2-2; 8 bases are a match to TRBD1. Germline loops: CDR1 SGHRS, CDR2 YFSETQ. There are 14 residues in the CDR3. V lost 4 bases, J lost 5 bases, and 4 bases stayed unmatched. In nucleotides, the CDR3 is TGCGCCAGCAGCGAGGACAGGGTGACCGGGGAGCTGTTTTTT. Translating gives CASSEDRVTGELFF.

The rearrangement uses TRBV7-9 and TRBJ1-2, with D hard to call. V was clipped by 3 bases and J by 11 bases, with 16 bases between them. Germline values: CDR1 SEHNR, CDR2 FQNEAQ (reference sequence). This CDR3 has 13 amino acids. DNA of the CDR3: TGTGCCAGCAGCTTTTCGCAGATACCCGGGTACACCTTC. Translated, it gives CASSFSQIPGYTF.